The T cell receptor (beta chain) under discussion was sequenced for a study of blood T cell repertoires in COVID-19. Study-level background: Donors in the United States, Italy and Spain gave samples during acute or convalescent COVID-19. The cDNA or gDNA used as material had been derived from T cells, B-cell-depleted T cells, or PBMCs.

The CDR3 sequence is 13 residues long. Germline V lookup: CDR1 WNHNN, CDR2 SYGVQD (reference sequence). Trimming took 7 bases from V and 1 from J, leaving 8 bases between them. This clone came up a few times. Authors' methods: It was from reference gene primer amplification that nucleated cell counts were estimated. Sequenced by immunoSEQ multiplex PCR; TCRdb stores in-frame clones only, minus some. V, J and clone size are taken as reported in that table, and D and trimming were inferred from the DNA itself. Of some 340,000 clones detected, about 85% appear once; the ten largest clones hold 3.5% to 4%.

Sequenced sample: peripheral blood. V is TRBV10-1 and J is TRBJ1-5; possible D gene TRBD1, 6 bases. The origin of this receptor is a woman between 18 and 29 years old with acute or convalescent COVID-19. CDR3 region: CASTQGSNQPQHF. The DNA of the CDR3 is TGCGCCAGCACCCAGGGGAGCAATCAGCCCCAGCATTTT.